Listed here are 17 T cell receptor beta chains from one sample, sequenced in a study of response to subunit inactivated influenza vaccine. TCRdb reprocessed the RT-PCR reads via MiXCR and lists one record per CDR3 protein. The data show hundreds of thousands of distinct CDR3 sequences, 12% seen once. Sequences were derived from PBMCs from blood, sampled on the day of vaccination. The receptors originated from a man aged 45-60 years who received an inactivated influenza vaccine.

The chain is built from TRBV12-3 or TRBV12-4 and TRBJ2-3; D tentatively reads TRBD1 or TRBD2 (5 bases each). The CDR3 covers 13 residues. Trimming cost V 7 bases and J 5 bases, with 13 bases left between them. The DNA for the CDR3 is TGTGCCAGCATCCGGGGCGCCGAAGATACGCAGTATTTT. Translated: CASIRGAEDTQYF.

The J gene is TRBJ2-4, the V gene TRBV9, with 7 bases matching TRBD1. The CDR3 sequence is 15 residues long. The germline V gene has CDR1 SGDLS and CDR2 YYNGEE. V shed 3 bases, J shed 2 bases, and the junction held 5 bases outside the gene matches. The CDR3 sequence is CASSETTGPKNIQYF. As DNA, the CDR3 is TGTGCCAGCAGCGAGACGACAGGGCCCAAAAACATTCAGTACTTC.

This clonotype was counted many times. The chain employs TRBV27 and TRBJ2-6; 8 nucleotides agree with TRBD1. Germline V lookup: CDR1 MNHEY, CDR2 SMNVEV (reference sequence). V was clipped by 5 bases and J by 2 bases; unmatched bases: 5. The CDR3 has 16 amino acids. Here the CDR3 reads CASSIQGVAGANVLTF. CDR3 nucleotide sequence: TGTGCCAGCAGTATACAGGGGGTAGCTGGGGCCAACGTCCTGACTTTC. Based on the CDR3 plus reference TRBV27 and TRBJ2-6, the full variable domain is EAQVTQNPRYLITVTGKKLTVTCSQNMNHEYMSWYRQDPGLGLRQIYYSMNVEVTDKGDVPEGYKVSRKEKRNFPLILESPSPNQTSLYFCASSIQGVAGANVLTFGAGSRLTVL.

This clonotype was found a few times. The chain uses TRBV20-1 and TRBJ2-5; the D is unclear. Trimming removed 3 bases at V and 3 bases at J, with 8 bases between. The V gene's germline CDR1 is DFQATT and CDR2 SNEGSKA (reference sequence). The CDR3 runs to 12 residues. CDR3 in amino acids: CSASWLKETQYF. CDR3 nucleotide sequence: TGCAGTGCTAGCTGGCTAAAAGAGACCCAGTACTTC.

This clonotype was recorded a few times. The chain links TRBV6-1 to TRBJ1-1; D is unresolved. With 11 bases removed from V and 0 bases from J, the gap between germline ends came to 16 bases. This CDR3 spans 14 amino acids. CDR1 is MNHNS, CDR2 SASEGT, per germline. The CDR3 region is CASGRHIMNTEAFF. The CDR3 DNA is TGTGCCTCCGGGCGACATATCATGAACACTGAAGCTTTCTTT.

There are a few counts of this clonotype. This sequence joins TRBV24-1 and TRBJ1-5; no definite D call. The CDR3 has 13 residues. Germline CDR1 reads KGHDR; CDR2 reads SFDVKD. The CDR3 reads CATGRAGNQPQHF. DNA for the CDR3: TGTGCAACCGGCCGGGCGGGCAATCAGCCCCAGCATTTT.

V is TRBV6-2 or TRBV6-3 and J is TRBJ2-3; TRBD1 agrees at 8 bases. Germline-derived CDR1 and CDR2 are MNHEY and SVGEGT. The CDR3 extends over 13 amino acids. V trimming: 6 bases; J trimming: 4 bases; junction bases outside the gene matches: 3. In DNA, the CDR3 is TGTGCCAGCAGGCGGACAGGGTCAGATACGCAGTATTTT. This gives the protein CASRRTGSDTQYF.

The rearrangement uses TRBV7-2 and TRBJ2-3; 10 bases are shared with TRBD1. From germline, CDR1 is SGHTA and CDR2 FQGNSA. The junction had 11 bases not matched to a gene; V was cut back by 3 bases and J by 8 bases. The CDR3 has 16 amino acids. Here the CDR3 DNA reads TGTGCCAGCAGCTTGCGTCGGGACAGGGGCCTTGGTACGCAGTATTTT. It specifies CASSLRRDRGLGTQYF.

This clonotype was found many times. V is TRBV12-3 or TRBV12-4 and J is TRBJ2-7, with 7 bases matching TRBD2. The CDR3 is made up of 12 amino acids. J gave up 6 bases and V 5 bases, and 4 bases lay outside the gene matches. The CDR3 nucleotides are TGTGCCAGCAGTCTTCCGGGGGGCGAGCAGTACTTC. This codes for CASSLPGGEQYF.

V gene TRBV3-1 combines with J gene TRBJ2-7; D gene unclear. The V gene's germline CDR1 is LGHDT and CDR2 YNNKEL (reference sequence). The CDR3 extends over 18 amino acids. With 4 bases removed from V and 2 bases from J, the gap between germline ends came to 24 bases. In nucleotides, the CDR3 is TGTGCCAGCAGCCCTTTCTCCCCTGCGACTTCCTCTACCTACGAGCAGTACTTC. Its translation is CASSPFSPATSSTYEQYF.

The J gene is TRBJ2-7, the V gene TRBV29-1; no firm D call. CDR1 is SQVTM and CDR2 is ANQGSEA in the germline V gene. The CDR3 is 12 residues long. V was cut by 6 bases and J by 1 base, with 10 bases left in between. CDR3 residues: CSVSDGSYEQYF. DNA of the CDR3: TGCAGCGTATCGGACGGATCCTACGAGCAGTACTTC.

At least ten counts were recorded for this clonotype. The chain employs TRBV12-3 or TRBV12-4 and TRBJ2-3; 11 bases map to TRBD2. This CDR3 contains 18 residues. Trimming removed 7 bases from V and 1 base from J; junction bases left unmatched: 13. The CDR3 region is CASNSGLAVGLRTDTQYF. The CDR3 DNA follows: TGTGCCAGCAATTCGGGACTAGCGGTAGGCCTGCGCACAGATACGCAGTATTTT.

The gene calls are TRBV5-5 and TRBJ1-4; D is possibly TRBD1 (5 bases). CDR1 SGHKS and CDR2 YYEKEE come from the germline V gene (reference sequence). With 0 bases removed from V and 7 bases from J, the gap between germline ends came to 10 bases. The CDR3 contains 14 residues. The CDR3 region is CASSLAREGEKLFF. The CDR3 bases are TGTGCCAGCAGCTTGGCCAGGGAGGGTGAAAAACTGTTTTTT.

The chain links TRBV20-1 to TRBJ2-5; D gene unclear. CDR3 length equals 13 residues. V was cut by 0 bases and J by 1 base, with 6 bases left in between. Per the germline V gene, CDR1 is DFQATT and CDR2 is SNEGSKA (reference sequence). The CDR3 reads CSARDLFQETQYF. Written as DNA, the CDR3 is TGCAGTGCTAGAGATTTATTCCAAGAGACCCAGTACTTC.

The rearrangement uses TRBV6-1 and TRBJ2-7; 7 bases are a match to TRBD1. This CDR3 spans 15 amino acids. Germline V gene data show CDR1 as MNHNS and CDR2 as SASEGT. The V gene end was trimmed by 2 bases and the J gene end by 6 bases; junction bases not matched to a gene: 10. CDR3 nucleotide sequence: TGTGCCAGCAGTGAACTGCAAGGGGGCATCCCCGAGCAGTACTTC. This sequence encodes CASSELQGGIPEQYF.

This clonotype has a handful of counts. The rearrangement uses TRBV7-2 and TRBJ2-3, with a tentative D call TRBD2 (5 bases). The CDR3 is 15 amino acids. Per germline, CDR1 SGHTA and CDR2 FQGNSA. V lost 2 bases, J lost 6 bases, and 15 bases lay in between. The CDR3 nucleotides are TGTGCCAGCAGCTTACTCAGACTACAAGGGGATACGCAGTATTTT. Amino acid sequence: CASSLLRLQGDTQYF. Full variable domain (outside the CDR3, taken from reference TRBV7-2 and TRBJ2-3): GAGVSQSPSNKVTEKGKDVELRCDPISGHTALYWYRQSLGQGLEFLIYFQGNSAPDKSGLPSDRFSAERTGGSVSTLTIQRTQQEDSAVYLCASSLLRLQGDTQYFGPGTRLTVL.

This chain connects TRBV4-3 to TRBJ2-7; TRBD2 agrees at 11 bases. The ends lost 4 bases at V and 3 bases at J; junction bases unmatched: 8. This CDR3 spans 16 amino acids. Germline CDR1 and CDR2: LGHNA and YSLEER. The CDR3 region has the DNA TGCGCCAGCAGCCGATCCGGGACTAGCGGCCTCTACGAGCAGTACTTC. This gives the protein CASSRSGTSGLYEQYF.